This passage covers 10 T cell receptor beta chains from one sample sequenced in a study of neurological immune-mediated disorders. The time point: longitudinal time-point 3. One entry per CDR3 protein, called by TCRdb with MiXCR from the 5' RACE reads. The sample lists 84,000 or so distinct CDR3 sequences, 4.3% occurring once. The specimen was PBMCs. The receptors were sampled from a woman in her sixties with multiple sclerosis.

At least ten counts were recorded for this clonotype. This chain connects TRBV27 to TRBJ2-7; D tentatively reads TRBD1 or TRBD2 (5 bases each). The CDR3 sequence is 14 residues long. Trimming shortened V by 6 bases and J by 2 bases, and 14 bases separated the two germline ends. Germline V lookup: CDR1 MNHEY, CDR2 SMNVEV (reference sequence). The DNA of the CDR3 is TGTGCCAGCAGGGAGGCCGGGGCCACCTACGAGCAGTACTTC. Protein product: CASREAGATYEQYF.

This clonotype has a count of ten or more. The chain combines TRBV5-1 with TRBJ1-3; no definite D call. The germline V gene has CDR1 SGHRS and CDR2 YFSETQ. V was pared by 4 bases and J by 4 bases, with 18 bases between. This CDR3 contains 16 residues. The CDR3 DNA reads as TGCGCCAGCAGCCCGGGTTTAAGGCCGGGAGGAAACACCATATATTTT. Its translation is CASSPGLRPGGNTIYF. The full variable domain, with the rest looked up from reference TRBV5-1 and TRBJ1-3, is KAGVTQTPRYLIKTRGQQVTLSCSPISGHRSVSWYQQTPGQGLQFLFEYFSETQRNKGNFPGRFSGRQFSNSRSEMNVSTLELGDSALYLCASSPGLRPGGNTIYFGEGSWLTVV.

This clonotype was detected ten times or more. The chain has TRBV4-1 and TRBJ2-1; 11 bases line up with TRBD2. This CDR3 has 17 residues. CDR1 is MGHRA and CDR2 is YSYEKL in the germline V gene. V was pared by 1 base and J by 10 bases, with 12 bases of the junction left unmatched. This CDR3 reads CASSQVGGIGTSGEQFF. The CDR3 DNA reads TGCGCCAGCAGCCAAGTAGGCGGTATCGGGACTAGCGGAGAGCAGTTCTTC.

The sample holds many counts of this clonotype. The chain couples TRBV11-2 to TRBJ2-3; the match to TRBD2 covers 12 bases. Germline V CDR1 and CDR2: SGHAT, FQNNGV. The J segment lost 3 bases and the V segment lost 5 bases, leaving 6 bases of the junction unmatched. This CDR3 has 16 residues. CDR3 nucleotides: TGTGCCAGCAGCCCTGGGGGACTAGCGGGTACAGATACGCAGTATTTT. Translated: CASSPGGLAGTDTQYF.

This clonotype was seen many times. The CDR3 loop is CASSLEQTRAFF. The CDR3, as DNA: TGTGCCAGCAGCTTAGAACAGACGCGAGCTTTCTTT. The V call is TRBV11-2, the J call TRBJ1-1; D ambiguous. CDR3 size: 12 residues. V lost 0 bases and J lost 10, with 9 bases in between. The germline V gene has CDR1 SGHAT and CDR2 FQNNGV.

This clonotype occurred many times. CDR3 DNA sequence: TGCAGTGCTAGAGATATAAAGGGGACCACTGAAGCTTTCTTT. Translating gives CSARDIKGTTEAFF. The gene calls are TRBV20-1 and TRBJ1-1; perhaps TRBD1 as D (5 bases). This CDR3 spans 14 amino acids. V lost 0 bases and J lost 4, with 12 bases in between. Germline assignment: CDR1 DFQATT and CDR2 SNEGSKA (reference sequence).

This clonotype was seen at least ten times. This rearrangement joins TRBV4-2 to TRBJ2-2, with D maybe TRBD2 (7 bases). This CDR3 is built from 18 residues. CDR1 and CDR2 (germline): LGHNA, YNFKEQ. V lost 0 bases and J 2 bases, leaving 16 bases between the germline ends. In DNA, the CDR3 is TGTGCCAGCAGCCAAGAAGATCCTGGGGGGGCAAACACCGGGGAGCTGTTTTTT. Its translation: CASSQEDPGGANTGELFF.

This clonotype has a count of ten or more. The rearrangement joins TRBV18 to TRBJ2-5; no clear D gene. Trimming took 3 bases from V and 0 from J, leaving 5 bases between them. The CDR3 runs to 13 residues. In germline, CDR1 is KGHSH, CDR2 LQKENI. This CDR3 is CASSPRHQETQYF. Written as DNA, the CDR3 is TGTGCCAGCTCACCTAGACACCAAGAGACCCAGTACTTC.

This clonotype was detected ten times or more. The rearrangement links TRBV5-1 to TRBJ2-1, with D tentatively TRBD1 (6 bases). The CDR3 is made up of 15 amino acids. The germline CDR1 and CDR2 sequences are SGHRS and YFSETQ. V was cut by 3 bases and J by 0 bases, with 10 bases left in between. CDR3 DNA: TGCGCCAGCAGCTCCGGACAGCTCTCCTACAATGAGCAGTTCTTC. Translating gives CASSSGQLSYNEQFF.

This clonotype was counted at least ten times. The chain joins TRBV9 to TRBJ2-7, with TRBD1 matching 10 bases. This CDR3 is built from 15 residues. With V trimmed by 0 bases and J by 5 bases, 5 bases remained unmatched. Germline-derived CDR1 and CDR2 are SGDLS and YYNGEE. CDR3 sequence reads: CASSVEGTGAHEQYF. DNA for the CDR3: TGTGCCAGCAGCGTAGAGGGGACAGGGGCACACGAGCAGTACTTC.